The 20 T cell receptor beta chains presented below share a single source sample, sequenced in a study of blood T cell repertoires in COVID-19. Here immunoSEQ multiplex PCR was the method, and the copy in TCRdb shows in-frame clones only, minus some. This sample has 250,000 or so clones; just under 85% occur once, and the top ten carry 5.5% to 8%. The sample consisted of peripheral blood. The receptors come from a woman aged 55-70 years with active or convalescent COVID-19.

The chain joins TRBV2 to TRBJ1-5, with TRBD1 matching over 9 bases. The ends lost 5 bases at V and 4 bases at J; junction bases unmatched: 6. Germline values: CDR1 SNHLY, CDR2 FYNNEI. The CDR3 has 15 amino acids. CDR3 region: CASSSQGAWNQPQHF. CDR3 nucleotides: TGTGCCAGCAGTTCACAGGGGGCATGGAATCAGCCCCAGCATTTT.

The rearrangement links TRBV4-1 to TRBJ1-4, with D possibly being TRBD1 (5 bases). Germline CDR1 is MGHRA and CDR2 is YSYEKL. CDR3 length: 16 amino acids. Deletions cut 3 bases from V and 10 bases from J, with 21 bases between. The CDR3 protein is CASSHPSRDAGGKLFF. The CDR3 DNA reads TGCGCCAGCAGCCACCCCTCCCGGGACGCCGGGGGAAAACTGTTTTTT.

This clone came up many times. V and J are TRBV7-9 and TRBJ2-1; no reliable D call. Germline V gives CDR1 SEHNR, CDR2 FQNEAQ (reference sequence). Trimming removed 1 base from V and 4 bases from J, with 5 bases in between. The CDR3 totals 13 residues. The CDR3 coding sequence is TGTGCCAGCAGCTTAGAACTTTACAATGAGCAGTTCTTC. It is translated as CASSLELYNEQFF.

The CDR3 DNA follows: TGCGCCAGCAGCTTGTTCCCCCGTCGGGGCACCGGGGAGCTGTTTTTT. Translating gives CASSLFPRRGTGELFF. This rearrangement joins TRBV5-1 to TRBJ2-2; possible D gene TRBD2, 5 bases. Trimming pared 1 base from V and 4 bases from J, leaving 14 bases between. Germline CDR1 SGHRS, CDR2 YFSETQ. The CDR3 has 16 residues.

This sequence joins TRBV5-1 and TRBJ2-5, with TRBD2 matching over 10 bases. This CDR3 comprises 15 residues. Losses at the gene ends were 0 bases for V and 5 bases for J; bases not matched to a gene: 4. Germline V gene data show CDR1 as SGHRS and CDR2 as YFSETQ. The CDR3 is CASSLAGTSVETQYF. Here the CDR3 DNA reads TGCGCCAGCAGCTTGGCCGGGACTAGCGTGGAGACCCAGTACTTC.

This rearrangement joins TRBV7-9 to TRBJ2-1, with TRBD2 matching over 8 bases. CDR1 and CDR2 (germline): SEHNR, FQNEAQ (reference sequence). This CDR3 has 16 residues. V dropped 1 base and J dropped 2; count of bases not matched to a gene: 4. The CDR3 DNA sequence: TGTGCCAGCAGCTTAGTACCGGGAGGGCCCTACAATGAGCAGTTCTTC. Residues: CASSLVPGGPYNEQFF.

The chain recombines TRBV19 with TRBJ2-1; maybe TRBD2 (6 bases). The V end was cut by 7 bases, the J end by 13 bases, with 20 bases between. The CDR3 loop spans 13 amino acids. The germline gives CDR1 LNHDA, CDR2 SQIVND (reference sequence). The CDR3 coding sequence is TGTGCCAGTACTTTAGACGCGGAGGGGAAACAGTTCTTC. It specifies CASTLDAEGKQFF. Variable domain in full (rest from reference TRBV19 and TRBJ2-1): DGGITQSPKYLFRKEGQNVTLSCEQNLNHDAMYWYRQDPGQGLRLIYYSQIVNDFQKGDIAEGYSVSREKKESFPLTVTSAQKNPTAFYLCASTLDAEGKQFFGPGTRLTVL.

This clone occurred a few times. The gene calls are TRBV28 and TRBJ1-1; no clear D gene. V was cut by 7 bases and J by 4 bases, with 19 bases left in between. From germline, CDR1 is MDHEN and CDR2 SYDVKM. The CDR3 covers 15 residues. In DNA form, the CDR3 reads TGTGCCAGCATTTCGACTTTTCCCCCCATCACTGAAGCTTTCTTT. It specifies CASISTFPPITEAFF.

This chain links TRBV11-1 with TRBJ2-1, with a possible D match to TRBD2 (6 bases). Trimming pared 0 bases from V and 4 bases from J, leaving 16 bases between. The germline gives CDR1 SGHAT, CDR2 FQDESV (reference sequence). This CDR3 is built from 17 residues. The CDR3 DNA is TGTGCCAGCAGCTTAGCGCGCGGGGAAGGGCTGTACAATGAGCAGTTCTTC. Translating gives CASSLARGEGLYNEQFF. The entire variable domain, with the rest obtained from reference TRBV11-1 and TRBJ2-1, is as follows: EAEVAQSPRYKITEKSQAVAFWCDPISGHATLYWYRQILGQGPELLVQFQDESVVDDSQLPKDRFSAERLKGVDSTLKIQPAELGDSAMYLCASSLARGEGLYNEQFFGPGTRLTVL.

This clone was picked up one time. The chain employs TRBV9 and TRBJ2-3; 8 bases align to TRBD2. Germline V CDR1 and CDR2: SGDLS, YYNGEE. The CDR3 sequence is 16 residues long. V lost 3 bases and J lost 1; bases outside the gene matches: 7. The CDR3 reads CASSGTGTSGTDTQYF. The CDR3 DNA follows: TGTGCCAGCAGCGGAACCGGGACTAGTGGCACAGATACGCAGTATTTT. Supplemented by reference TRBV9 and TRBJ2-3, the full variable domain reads DSGVTQTPKHLITATGQRVTLRCSPRSGDLSVYWYQQSLDQGLQFLIQYYNGEERAKGNILERFSAQQFPDLHSELNLSSLELGDSALYFCASSGTGTSGTDTQYFGPGTRLTVL.

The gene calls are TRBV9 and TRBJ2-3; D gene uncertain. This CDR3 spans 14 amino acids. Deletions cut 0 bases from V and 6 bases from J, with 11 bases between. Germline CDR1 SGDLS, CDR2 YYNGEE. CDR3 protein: CASSVAPVRDTQYF. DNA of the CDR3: TGTGCCAGCAGCGTAGCCCCGGTGAGGGATACGCAGTATTTT.

CDR3 sequence reads: CAISGGSGSSGANVLTF. The CDR3 region has the DNA TGTGCCATCAGTGGCGGCAGTGGAAGCTCTGGGGCCAACGTCCTGACTTTC. The V gene is TRBV10-3, the J gene TRBJ2-6; D is unclear. V was clipped by 4 bases and J by 0 bases, with 13 bases between them. Germline V lookup: CDR1 ENHRY, CDR2 SYGVKD. This CDR3 contains 17 residues.

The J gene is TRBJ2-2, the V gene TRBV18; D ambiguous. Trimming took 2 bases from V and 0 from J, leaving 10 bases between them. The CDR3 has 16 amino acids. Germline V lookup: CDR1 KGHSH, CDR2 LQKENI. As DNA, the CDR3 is TGTGCCAGCTCACCATACGGCGGCACGAACACCGGGGAGCTGTTTTTT. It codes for CASSPYGGTNTGELFF.

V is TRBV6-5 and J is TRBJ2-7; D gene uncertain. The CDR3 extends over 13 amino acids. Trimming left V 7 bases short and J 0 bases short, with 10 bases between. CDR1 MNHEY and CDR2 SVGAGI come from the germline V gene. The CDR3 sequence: CASKRRSSYEQYF. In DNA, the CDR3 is TGTGCCAGCAAGAGACGGAGCTCCTACGAGCAGTACTTC.

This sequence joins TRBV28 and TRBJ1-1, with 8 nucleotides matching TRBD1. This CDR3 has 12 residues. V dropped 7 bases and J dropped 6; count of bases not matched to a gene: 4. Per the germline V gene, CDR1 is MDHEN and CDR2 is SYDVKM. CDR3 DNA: TGTGCCAGCACGCAGACAGGGGCTGAAGCTTTCTTT. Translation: CASTQTGAEAFF.

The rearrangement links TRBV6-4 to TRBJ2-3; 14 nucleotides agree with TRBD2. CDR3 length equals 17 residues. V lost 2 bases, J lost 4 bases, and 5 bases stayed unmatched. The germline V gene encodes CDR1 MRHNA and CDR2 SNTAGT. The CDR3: CASSDGTSGGPADTQYF. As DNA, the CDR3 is TGTGCCAGCAGTGACGGGACTAGCGGGGGACCGGCAGATACGCAGTATTTT.

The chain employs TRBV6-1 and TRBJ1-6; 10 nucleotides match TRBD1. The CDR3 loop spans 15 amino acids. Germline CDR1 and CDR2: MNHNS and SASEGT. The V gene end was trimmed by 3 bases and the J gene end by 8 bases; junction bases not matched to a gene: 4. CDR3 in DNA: TGTGCCAGCAGTGATAGGGACAGGGGCTATTCACCCCTCCACTTT. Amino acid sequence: CASSDRDRGYSPLHF.

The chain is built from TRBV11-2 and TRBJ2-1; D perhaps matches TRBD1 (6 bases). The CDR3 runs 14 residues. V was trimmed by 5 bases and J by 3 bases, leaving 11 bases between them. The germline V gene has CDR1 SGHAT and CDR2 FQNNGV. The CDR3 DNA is TGTGCCAGCAGCCGAAGGGGGAGCTACAATGAGCAGTTCTTC. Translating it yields CASSRRGSYNEQFF.

As DNA, the CDR3 is TGTGCCAGCAGTGAAGCCTTCGGGAGGCCCCGACGTGACTATGGCTACACCTTC. Encoded protein: CASSEAFGRPRRDYGYTF. The rearrangement uses TRBV6-1 and TRBJ1-2; D is unresolved. CDR1 is MNHNS and CDR2 is SASEGT in the germline V gene. Trimming removed 0 bases from V and 3 bases from J, with 20 bases in between. The CDR3 consists of 18 residues.

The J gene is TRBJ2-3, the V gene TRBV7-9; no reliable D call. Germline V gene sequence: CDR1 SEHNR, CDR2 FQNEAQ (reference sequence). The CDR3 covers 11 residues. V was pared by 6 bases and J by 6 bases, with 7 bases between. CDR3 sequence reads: CASSGEDTQYF. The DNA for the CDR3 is TGTGCCAGCAGTGGTGAGGATACGCAGTATTTT.